The text below deals with one T cell receptor (beta chain). What it binds is not known. This sample is part of a study of radiotherapy plus CTLA-4 blockade in lung cancer. Findings and caveats of the study: Interferon-beta, together with early blood T cell clone dynamics, reportedly best predicted response.

Assay: immunoSEQ multiplex PCR; the TCRdb copy retains only in-frame clones and omits some. The table records about 98,000 clones, more than 75% of them present only once. Focal radiation plus CTLA-4 blockade with ipilimumab was given to patients with chemo-refractory metastatic non-small-cell lung cancer. The clonotype comes from a human donor with non-small cell lung cancer who had a partial response to radiotherapy plus ipilimumab. The starting material was peripheral blood, obtained from a patient treated with radiotherapy plus ipilimumab.

The CDR3 spells CSVVDSGRGNTEAFF. CDR3 coding DNA: TGCAGCGTTGTCGATTCCGGGAGGGGGAACACTGAAGCTTTCTTT. The rearrangement links TRBV29-1 to TRBJ1-1, with a possible D match to TRBD1 (5 bases). Trimming cost V 4 bases and J 1 base, with 16 bases left between them. The germline gives CDR1 SQVTM, CDR2 ANQGSEA. The CDR3 totals 15 residues. Full variable domain (rest looked up from reference TRBV29-1 and TRBJ1-1): SAVISQKPSRDICQRGTSLTIQCQVDSQVTMMFWYRQQPGQSLTLIATANQGSEATYESGFVIDKFPISRPNLTFSTLTVSNMSPEDSSIYLCSVVDSGRGNTEAFFGQGTRLTVV.